Listed below are T cell receptor beta chains from one sample, sequenced in a study of CD8 T cells in Susac syndrome. TCRdb reprocessed the immunoSEQ multiplex PCR reads via MiXCR and lists one record per CDR3 protein. The sample has about 120,000 distinct CDR3 sequences, 93% seen once. Sequencing input: CD4+ T cells from PBMCs. These receptors were collected from a human donor with multiple sclerosis. Both conserved end residues are part of each CDR3. The order of the fields is CDR3 length, J gene, clone size, V gene, D gene, CDR3 protein, CDR3 DNA. D genes are given only for firm matches. Clone size, where shown, is once, few, many, or a class for clones that have expanded.

length: 14; J: TRBJ2-7; size: -; V: TRBV4-3; D: -; CDR3: CASSQGRQAYEQYF; DNA: TGCGCCAGCAGCCAGGGGCGACAGGCCTACGAGCAGTACTTC
length: 13; J: TRBJ2-5; size: -; V: TRBV9; D: -; CDR3: CASSFGTRETQYF; DNA: TGTGCCAGCAGCTTCGGGACGAGGGAGACCCAGTACTTC
length: 12; J: TRBJ1-4; size: -; V: TRBV28; D: -; CDR3: CASSWRGEKLFF; DNA: TGTGCCAGCAGTTGGAGGGGTGAAAAACTGTTTTTT
length: 15; J: TRBJ2-7; size: once; V: TRBV7-9; D: TRBD2; CDR3: CASSFGGGGTYEQYF; DNA: TGTGCCAGCAGCTTTGGCGGGGGGGGAACCTACGAGCAGTACTTC
length: 14; J: TRBJ1-4; size: -; V: TRBV5-1; D: -; CDR3: CASSLDPTNEKLFF; DNA: TGCGCCAGCAGCTTGGACCCCACTAATGAAAAACTGTTTTTT
length: 16; J: TRBJ2-7; size: -; V: TRBV6-2/TRBV6-3; D: TRBD1; CDR3: CASSPRSGTGRNEQYF; DNA: TGTGCCAGCAGCCCCCGGTCCGGGACAGGGCGAAACGAGCAGTACTTC
length: 15; J: TRBJ1-5; size: -; V: TRBV20-1; D: -; CDR3: CSANNPRGSNQPQHF; DNA: TGCAGTGCTAACAATCCCAGGGGAAGCAATCAGCCCCAGCATTTT
length: 13; J: TRBJ1-5; size: -; V: TRBV2; D: -; CDR3: CASSVGGHQPQHF; DNA: TGTGCCAGCAGTGTCGGGGGCCATCAGCCCCAGCATTTT
length: 14; J: TRBJ2-5; size: -; V: TRBV12-3/TRBV12-4; D: TRBD1; CDR3: CASSAGQGVETQYF; DNA: TGTGCCAGCAGTGCAGGACAGGGGGTAGAGACCCAGTACTTC
length: 12; J: TRBJ1-2; size: -; V: TRBV20-1; D: -; CDR3: CSASTGFDGYTF; DNA: TGCAGTGCTAGTACGGGGTTCGATGGCTACACCTTC
length: 12; J: TRBJ1-2; size: -; V: TRBV5-1; D: -; CDR3: CASSLVYGGYTF; DNA: TGCGCCAGCAGCTTGGTTTACGGGGGCTACACCTTC
length: 12; J: TRBJ1-6; size: -; V: TRBV6-1; D: -; CDR3: CAVATDNSPLHF; DNA: TGTGCCGTCGCGACGGATAATTCACCCCTCCACTTT
length: 16; J: TRBJ2-1; size: -; V: TRBV11-3; D: -; CDR3: CASSLEQGRFYNEQFF; DNA: TGTGCCAGCAGCTTAGAACAGGGGAGGTTTTACAATGAGCAGTTCTTC
length: 17; J: TRBJ1-5; size: -; V: TRBV29-1; D: TRBD1; CDR3: CSVTGTGGLQLNQPQHF; DNA: TGCAGCGTAACCGGGACAGGGGGCCTTCAATTAAATCAGCCCCAGCATTTT
length: 15; J: TRBJ1-2; size: -; V: TRBV12-3/TRBV12-4; D: -; CDR3: CASSQRTDNPYGYTF; DNA: TGTGCCAGCAGTCAGAGGACAGATAATCCCTATGGCTACACCTTC
length: 14; J: TRBJ1-2; size: -; V: TRBV6-5; D: -; CDR3: CASSYTWDKGGYTF; DNA: TGTGCCAGCAGTTACACCTGGGACAAAGGCGGCTACACCTTC
length: 15; J: TRBJ1-1; size: -; V: TRBV7-3; D: -; CDR3: CASSVGGQLNTEAFF; DNA: TGTGCCAGCAGCGTCGGGGGGCAGTTGAACACTGAAGCTTTCTTT
length: 11; J: TRBJ1-1; size: -; V: TRBV2; D: -; CDR3: CASSGQTEAFF; DNA: TGTGCCAGCAGCGGACAGACGGAAGCTTTCTTT
length: 15; J: TRBJ1-2; size: -; V: TRBV12-3/TRBV12-4; D: TRBD1; CDR3: CASSRTDRGLYGYTF; DNA: TGTGCCAGCAGCAGAACGGACAGGGGCCTCTATGGCTACACCTTC
length: 13; J: TRBJ1-4; size: once; V: TRBV12-3/TRBV12-4; D: -; CDR3: CASRISTNEKLFF; DNA: TGTGCCAGCCGTATCTCAACTAATGAAAAACTGTTTTTT
length: 20; J: TRBJ2-5; size: once; V: TRBV14; D: -; CDR3: CASSQDPIFWCTGFQETQYF; DNA: TGTGCCAGCAGCCAAGATCCCATCTTTTGGTGCACAGGGTTCCAAGAGACCCAGTACTTC
length: 13; J: TRBJ1-2; size: -; V: TRBV14; D: -; CDR3: CASSQGQDYGYTF; DNA: TGTGCCAGCAGCCAAGGACAGGACTATGGCTACACCTTC
length: 14; J: TRBJ1-4; size: -; V: TRBV7-9; D: -; CDR3: CASSLLSTNEKLFF; DNA: TGTGCCAGCAGCCTACTTTCAACTAATGAAAAACTGTTTTTT
length: 14; J: TRBJ2-3; size: -; V: TRBV30; D: TRBD2; CDR3: CAWSVRSSGGPQYF; DNA: TGTGCCTGGAGTGTACGAAGTAGCGGGGGTCCCCAGTATTTT